Reported below is one TCR beta chain. TCRdb's copy holds only in-frame clones and misses some; the assay was immunoSEQ multiplex PCR. Among about 90,000 clones listed, 85% were seen once. This specimen belongs to a study of blood T cell repertoires in COVID-19. Study-level information: Spain, Italy and the United States supplied samples that represented acute and convalescent COVID-19. In each case, the material was cDNA or gDNA derived from T cells, B-cell-depleted T cells, or PBMCs.

The CDR3 contains 11 residues. Trimming shortened V by 7 bases and J by 0 bases, and 6 bases separated the two germline ends. Germline assignment: CDR1 DFQATT and CDR2 SNEGSKA (reference sequence). The source material was peripheral blood. This rearrangement joins TRBV20-1 to TRBJ1-1, with D unclear. This clonotype originated in a woman in her seventies with active or convalescent COVID-19. CDR3 sequence: CSGQLNTEAFF. In nucleotides, the CDR3 is TGCAGTGGCCAGTTGAACACTGAAGCTTTCTTT.